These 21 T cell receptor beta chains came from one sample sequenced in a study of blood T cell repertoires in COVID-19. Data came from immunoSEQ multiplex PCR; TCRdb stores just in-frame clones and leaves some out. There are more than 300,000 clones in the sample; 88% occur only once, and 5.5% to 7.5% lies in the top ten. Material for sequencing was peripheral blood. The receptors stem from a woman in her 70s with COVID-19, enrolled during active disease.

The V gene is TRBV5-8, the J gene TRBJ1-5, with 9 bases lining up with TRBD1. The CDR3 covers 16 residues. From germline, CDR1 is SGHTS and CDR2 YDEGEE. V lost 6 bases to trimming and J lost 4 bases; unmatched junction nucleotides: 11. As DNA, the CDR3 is TGTGCCAGCATCTTCTATACAGGGGGCGAGAATCAGCCCCAGCATTTT. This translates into CASIFYTGGENQPQHF.

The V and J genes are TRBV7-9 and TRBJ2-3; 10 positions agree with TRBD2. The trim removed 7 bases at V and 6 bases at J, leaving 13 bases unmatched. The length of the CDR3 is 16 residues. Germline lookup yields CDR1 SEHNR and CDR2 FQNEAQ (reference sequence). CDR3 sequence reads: CASMRSGGAESDTQYF. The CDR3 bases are TGTGCCAGCATGCGGAGCGGGGGGGCGGAGTCGGATACGCAGTATTTT.

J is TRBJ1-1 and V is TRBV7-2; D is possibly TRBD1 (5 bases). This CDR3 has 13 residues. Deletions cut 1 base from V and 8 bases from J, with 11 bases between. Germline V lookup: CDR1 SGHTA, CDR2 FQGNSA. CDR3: CASSLDRSLEAFF. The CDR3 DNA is TGTGCCAGCAGCTTAGACAGGAGCTTGGAAGCTTTCTTT.

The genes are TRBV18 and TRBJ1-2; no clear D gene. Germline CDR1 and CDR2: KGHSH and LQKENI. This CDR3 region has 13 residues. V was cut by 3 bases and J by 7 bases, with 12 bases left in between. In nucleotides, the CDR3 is TGTGCCAGCTCACCGGAGAGGGCATCTGGCTACACCTTC. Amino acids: CASSPERASGYTF.

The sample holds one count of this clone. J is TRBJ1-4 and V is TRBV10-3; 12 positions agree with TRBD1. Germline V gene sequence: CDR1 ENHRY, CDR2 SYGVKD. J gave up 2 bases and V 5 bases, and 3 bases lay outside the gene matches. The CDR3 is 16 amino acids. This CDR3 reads CAISRDRGLTNEKLFF. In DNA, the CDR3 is TGTGCCATCAGTCGGGACAGGGGGCTCACTAATGAAAAACTGTTTTTT.

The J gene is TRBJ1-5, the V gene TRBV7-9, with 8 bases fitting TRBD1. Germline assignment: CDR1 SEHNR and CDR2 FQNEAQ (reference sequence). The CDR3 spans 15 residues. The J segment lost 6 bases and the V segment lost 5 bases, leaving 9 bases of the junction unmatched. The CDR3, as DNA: TGTGCCAGCAGCCTTGGACAGGGCGAAGGTCAGCCCCAGCATTTT. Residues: CASSLGQGEGQPQHF.

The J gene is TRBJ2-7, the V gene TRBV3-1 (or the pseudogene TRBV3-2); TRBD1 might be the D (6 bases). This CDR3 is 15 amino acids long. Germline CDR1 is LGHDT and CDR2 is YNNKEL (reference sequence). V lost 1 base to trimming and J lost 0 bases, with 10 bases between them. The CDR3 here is CASSQGTARSYEQYF. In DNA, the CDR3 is TGTGCCAGCAGCCAAGGGACAGCCCGCTCCTACGAGCAGTACTTC.

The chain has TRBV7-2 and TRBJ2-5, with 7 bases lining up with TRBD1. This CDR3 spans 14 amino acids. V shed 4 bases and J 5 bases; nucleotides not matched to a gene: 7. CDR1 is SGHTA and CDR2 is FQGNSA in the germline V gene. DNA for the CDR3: TGTGCCAGCAGCTCTCGGACAGGTCTGGAGACCCAGTACTTC. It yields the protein CASSSRTGLETQYF.

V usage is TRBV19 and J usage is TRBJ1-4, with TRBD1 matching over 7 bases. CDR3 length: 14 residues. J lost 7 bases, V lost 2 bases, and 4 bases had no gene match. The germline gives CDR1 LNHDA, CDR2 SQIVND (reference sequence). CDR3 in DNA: TGTGCCAGTAGTATAAGGGGGCTCGGTGAAAAACTGTTTTTT. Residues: CASSIRGLGEKLFF.

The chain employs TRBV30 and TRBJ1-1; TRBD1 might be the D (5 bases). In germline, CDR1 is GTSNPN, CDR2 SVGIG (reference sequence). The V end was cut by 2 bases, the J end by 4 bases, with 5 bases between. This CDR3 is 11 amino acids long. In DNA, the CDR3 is TGTGCCTGGAGTCAGGGCACTGAAGCTTTCTTT. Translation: CAWSQGTEAFF. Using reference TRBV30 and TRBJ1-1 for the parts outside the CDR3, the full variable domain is SQTIHQWPATLVQPVGSPLSLECTVEGTSNPNLYWYRQAAGRGLQLLFYSVGIGQISSEVPQNLSASRPQDRQFILSSKKLLLSDSGFYLCAWSQGTEAFFGQGTRLTVV.

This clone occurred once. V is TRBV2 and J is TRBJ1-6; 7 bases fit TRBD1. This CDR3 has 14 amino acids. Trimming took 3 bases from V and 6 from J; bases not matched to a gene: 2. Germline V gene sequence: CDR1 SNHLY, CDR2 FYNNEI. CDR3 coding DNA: TGTGCCAGCAGTGACAGGGGGTCTAATTCACCCCTCCACTTT. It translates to CASSDRGSNSPLHF.

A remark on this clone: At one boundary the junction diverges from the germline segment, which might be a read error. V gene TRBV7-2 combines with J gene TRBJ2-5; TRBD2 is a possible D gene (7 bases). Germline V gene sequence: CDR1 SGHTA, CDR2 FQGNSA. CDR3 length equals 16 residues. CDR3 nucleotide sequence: TGTGCCAGCAGCTTACTAGGGGGGGCCAGCACGGAGACCCAGCACTTC. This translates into CASSLLGGASTETQHF.

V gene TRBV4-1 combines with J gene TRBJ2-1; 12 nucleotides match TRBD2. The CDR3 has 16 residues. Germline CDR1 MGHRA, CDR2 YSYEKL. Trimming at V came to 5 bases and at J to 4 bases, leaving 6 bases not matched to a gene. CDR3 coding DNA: TGCGCCAGCAGCACCCTCGGACTAGCGGGATACAATGAGCAGTTCTTC. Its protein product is CASSTLGLAGYNEQFF.

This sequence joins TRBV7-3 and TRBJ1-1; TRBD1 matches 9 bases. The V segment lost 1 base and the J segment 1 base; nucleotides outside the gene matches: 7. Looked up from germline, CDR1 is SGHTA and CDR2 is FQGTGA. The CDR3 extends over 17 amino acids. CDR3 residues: CASSLRGTGGENTEAFF. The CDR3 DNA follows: TGTGCCAGCAGCTTAAGGGGAACAGGGGGCGAGAACACTGAAGCTTTCTTT.

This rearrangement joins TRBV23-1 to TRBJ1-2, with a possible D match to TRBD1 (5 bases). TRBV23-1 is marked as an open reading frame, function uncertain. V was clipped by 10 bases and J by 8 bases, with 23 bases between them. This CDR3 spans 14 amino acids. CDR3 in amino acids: CATRGPGRVGGYTF. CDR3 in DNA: TGCGCCACCCGAGGTCCGGGCAGGGTCGGGGGCTACACCTTC.

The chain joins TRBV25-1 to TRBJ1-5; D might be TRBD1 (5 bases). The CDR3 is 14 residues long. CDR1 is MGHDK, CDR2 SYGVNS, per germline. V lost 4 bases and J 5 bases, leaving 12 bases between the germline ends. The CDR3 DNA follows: TGTGCCAGCAGTGTTGGTGGGGGGGATCAGCCCCAGCATTTT. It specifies CASSVGGGDQPQHF.

DNA of the CDR3: TGTGCCAGCAGTGGTGCGGGACTAGTAGGACTAGAGACCCAGTACTTC. This gives the protein CASSGAGLVGLETQYF. V usage is TRBV28 and J usage is TRBJ2-5, with TRBD2 matching 8 bases. Germline assignment: CDR1 MDHEN and CDR2 SYDVKM. The CDR3 spans 16 residues. Trimming at V came to 5 bases and at J to 4 bases, leaving 12 bases not matched to a gene.

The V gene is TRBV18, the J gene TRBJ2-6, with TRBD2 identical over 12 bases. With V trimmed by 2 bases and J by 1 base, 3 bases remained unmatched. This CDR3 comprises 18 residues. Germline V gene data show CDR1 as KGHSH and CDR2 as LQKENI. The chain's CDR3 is CASSPVLAGGSGANVLTF. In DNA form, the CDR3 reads TGTGCCAGCTCACCAGTGCTAGCGGGGGGGTCTGGGGCCAACGTCCTGACTTTC.

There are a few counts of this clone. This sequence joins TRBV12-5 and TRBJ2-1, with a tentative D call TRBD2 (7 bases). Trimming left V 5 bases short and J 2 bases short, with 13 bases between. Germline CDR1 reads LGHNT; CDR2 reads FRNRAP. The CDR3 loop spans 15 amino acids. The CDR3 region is CASGPGGLAYNEQFF. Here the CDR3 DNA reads TGTGCTAGTGGTCCGGGGGGCTTAGCCTACAATGAGCAGTTCTTC.

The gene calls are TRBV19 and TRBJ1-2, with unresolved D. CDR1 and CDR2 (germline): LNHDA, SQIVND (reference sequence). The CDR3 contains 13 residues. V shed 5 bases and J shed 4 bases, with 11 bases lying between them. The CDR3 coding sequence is TGTGCCAGTAGTTCGGGGTGGGGCTATGGCTACACCTTC. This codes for CASSSGWGYGYTF.

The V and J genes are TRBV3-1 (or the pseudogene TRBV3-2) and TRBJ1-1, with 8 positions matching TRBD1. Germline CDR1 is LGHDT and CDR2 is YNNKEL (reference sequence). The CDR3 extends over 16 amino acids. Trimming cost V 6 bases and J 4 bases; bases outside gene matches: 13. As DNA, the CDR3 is TGTGCCAGCAGTTACAGGGGGACAACGTTTGGCACTGAAGCTTTCTTT. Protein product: CASSYRGTTFGTEAFF.